This is a list of T cell receptor beta chains from one sample in a study of cytomegalovirus exposure and HLA in healthy donors. Profiled with immunoSEQ multiplex PCR; TCRdb holds only in-frame clones, not every one. The sample has about 140,000 clones, around four fifths seen once. Sequencing was performed on PBMCs. The receptors derive from a woman aged 40 to 50 in good health and CMV-seronegative. Both conserved end residues are part of each CDR3. The order of the fields is clone size, J gene, D gene, V gene, CDR3 DNA, CDR3 protein. D genes are given only for firm matches. Only some rows state a clone size, as once, few, many or a class for expanded clones.

clone size: NA; J gene: TRBJ2-7; D gene: NA; V gene: TRBV9; CDR3 DNA: TGTGCCAGCAGCGTAGGCGTGAACTACGAGCAGTACTTC; CDR3 protein: CASSVGVNYEQYF
clone size: once; J gene: TRBJ1-2; D gene: NA; V gene: TRBV10-1; CDR3 DNA: TGCGCCAGGACAGAGAACTATGGCTACACCTTC; CDR3 protein: CARTENYGYTF
clone size: NA; J gene: TRBJ2-3; D gene: NA; V gene: TRBV6-1; CDR3 DNA: TGTGCCAGCAGTGGACTGGGGCTAGCGACCACGAGAAGCACAGATACGCAGTATTTT; CDR3 protein: CASSGLGLATTRSTDTQYF
clone size: NA; J gene: TRBJ2-1; D gene: NA; V gene: TRBV4-2; CDR3 DNA: TGTGCCAGCAGCCACAGCGACGCGGAGCGGTACAATGAGCAGTTCTTC; CDR3 protein: CASSHSDAERYNEQFF
clone size: few; J gene: TRBJ1-5; D gene: NA; V gene: TRBV9; CDR3 DNA: TGTGCCAGCAGCGTAGCGTTAAATCAGCCCCAGCATTTT; CDR3 protein: CASSVALNQPQHF
clone size: NA; J gene: TRBJ2-7; D gene: NA; V gene: TRBV7-2; CDR3 DNA: TGTGCCAGCAGCCCTACCTCCTCTCGCTACGAGCAGTACTTC; CDR3 protein: CASSPTSSRYEQYF
clone size: NA; J gene: TRBJ2-2; D gene: TRBD1; V gene: TRBV11-2; CDR3 DNA: TGTGCCAGCAGCCCATTCCGGACAGGGTGGACCGGGGAGCTGTTTTTT; CDR3 protein: CASSPFRTGWTGELFF
clone size: NA; J gene: TRBJ2-3; D gene: NA; V gene: TRBV5-1; CDR3 DNA: TGCGCCAGCAGCGGGGTGGGAGGCACAGATACGCAGTATTTT; CDR3 protein: CASSGVGGTDTQYF
clone size: NA; J gene: TRBJ2-1; D gene: NA; V gene: TRBV15; CDR3 DNA: TGTGCCACCAGCAGGGATGGCCCGGGAGTAGCAAATGAGCAGTTCTTC; CDR3 protein: CATSRDGPGVANEQFF
clone size: NA; J gene: TRBJ2-3; D gene: TRBD2; V gene: TRBV5-1; CDR3 DNA: TGCGCCAGCAGCTTGGTTAGCGGGTACCCTAGCACAGATACGCAGTATTTT; CDR3 protein: CASSLVSGYPSTDTQYF
clone size: once; J gene: TRBJ2-7; D gene: NA; V gene: TRBV6-5; CDR3 DNA: TGTGCCAGCAGCCCAGGGGACGAGCAGTACTTC; CDR3 protein: CASSPGDEQYF
clone size: once; J gene: TRBJ2-7; D gene: TRBD2; V gene: TRBV28; CDR3 DNA: TGTGCCAGCAACGGGGGGTGGGGATCCGACTTC; CDR3 protein: CASNGGWGSDF
clone size: NA; J gene: TRBJ1-4; D gene: NA; V gene: TRBV7-2; CDR3 DNA: TGTGCCAGCAGCTCACTAAAGGGGCTCGGTAATGAAAAACTGTTTTTT; CDR3 protein: CASSSLKGLGNEKLFF
clone size: NA; J gene: TRBJ2-5; D gene: NA; V gene: TRBV7-7; CDR3 DNA: TGTGCCAGCAGCCCCATAATGGCGGGAGAGACCCAGTACTTC; CDR3 protein: CASSPIMAGETQYF
clone size: NA; J gene: TRBJ2-1; D gene: NA; V gene: TRBV5-1; CDR3 DNA: TGCGCCAGCAGCTATGAGGGTAACAATGAGCAGTTCTTC; CDR3 protein: CASSYEGNNEQFF
clone size: NA; J gene: TRBJ1-4; D gene: NA; V gene: TRBV9; CDR3 DNA: TGTGCCAGCAGCCCCAGTCGTGGTAATTGGGAAAAACTGTTTTTT; CDR3 protein: CASSPSRGNWEKLFF
clone size: once; J gene: TRBJ2-2; D gene: NA; V gene: TRBV6-6; CDR3 DNA: TGTGCCAGCAGGACTCTAGACCGGAGCACCGGGGAGCTGTTTTTT; CDR3 protein: CASRTLDRSTGELFF
clone size: NA; J gene: TRBJ1-5; D gene: NA; V gene: TRBV6-6; CDR3 DNA: TGTGCCAGCACACTCCTAATATCCTTCTCACAGCCCCAGCATTTT; CDR3 protein: CASTLLISFSQPQHF
clone size: NA; J gene: TRBJ2-1; D gene: TRBD2; V gene: TRBV28; CDR3 DNA: TGTGCCAGCAGTCCCGGGACTAGCGGGAGAATTGAGCAGTTCTTC; CDR3 protein: CASSPGTSGRIEQFF
clone size: NA; J gene: TRBJ2-5; D gene: NA; V gene: TRBV28; CDR3 DNA: TGTGCCAGCAGTTTGGGAGGATGGCAAGAGACCCAGTACTTC; CDR3 protein: CASSLGGWQETQYF
clone size: NA; J gene: TRBJ1-5; D gene: NA; V gene: TRBV7-2; CDR3 DNA: TGTGCCAGCAGCTCAGGGTTGGGGCCCCAGCATTTT; CDR3 protein: CASSSGLGPQHF
clone size: NA; J gene: TRBJ2-6; D gene: TRBD1; V gene: TRBV5-1; CDR3 DNA: TGCGCCAGCAGCCCAAGGACAGGGAAACTTGGGGCCAACGTCCTGACTTTC; CDR3 protein: CASSPRTGKLGANVLTF
clone size: NA; J gene: TRBJ2-1; D gene: TRBD2; V gene: TRBV19; CDR3 DNA: TGTGCCAGTAGAACTAGCGGGAGCTCCTACAATGAGCAGTTCTTC; CDR3 protein: CASRTSGSSYNEQFF
clone size: NA; J gene: TRBJ2-7; D gene: TRBD2; V gene: TRBV7-2; CDR3 DNA: TGTGCCAGCAGCTTAGCCAGGGTACCCCGGGACAGTACCAGCGGGAGGGTCTACGAGCAGTACTTC; CDR3 protein: CASSLARVPRDSTSGRVYEQYF
clone size: NA; J gene: TRBJ2-7; D gene: TRBD1; V gene: TRBV4-3; CDR3 DNA: TGCGCCAGCAGCCTCTGGACAGGGGGCTACGAGCAGTACTTC; CDR3 protein: CASSLWTGGYEQYF
clone size: few; J gene: TRBJ2-1; D gene: NA; V gene: TRBV7-8; CDR3 DNA: TGTGCCAGCAACCTAGGGGACAATGAGCAGTTCTTC; CDR3 protein: CASNLGDNEQFF
clone size: NA; J gene: TRBJ1-4; D gene: TRBD1; V gene: TRBV18; CDR3 DNA: TGTGCCAGCTCACCTCAACTTGCCGGGACAGGGGGGAATGAAAAACTGTTTTTT; CDR3 protein: CASSPQLAGTGGNEKLFF
clone size: NA; J gene: TRBJ2-3; D gene: NA; V gene: TRBV18; CDR3 DNA: TGTGCCAGCTCACCAGTAAAGGGGCGGTCCGATACGCAGTATTTT; CDR3 protein: CASSPVKGRSDTQYF
clone size: once; J gene: TRBJ2-3; D gene: TRBD2; V gene: TRBV13; CDR3 DNA: TGTGCCAGCAGCCCCGGGGGACTAGCGGGATTTGTGGGTGGCACAGATACGCAGTATTTT; CDR3 protein: CASSPGGLAGFVGGTDTQYF
clone size: NA; J gene: TRBJ1-1; D gene: NA; V gene: TRBV19; CDR3 DNA: TGTGCCAGTAGTATCTTTGGGCGGAACACTGAAGCTTTCTTT; CDR3 protein: CASSIFGRNTEAFF
clone size: NA; J gene: TRBJ2-3; D gene: TRBD1; V gene: TRBV5-1; CDR3 DNA: TGCGCCAGCGCTACGACAGGGGGCACAGATACGCAGTATTTT; CDR3 protein: CASATTGGTDTQYF
clone size: once; J gene: TRBJ2-5; D gene: TRBD1; V gene: TRBV29-1; CDR3 DNA: TGCAGCGTTGATACAGGGGGCACGGAGACCCAGTACTTC; CDR3 protein: CSVDTGGTETQYF
clone size: NA; J gene: TRBJ1-3; D gene: NA; V gene: TRBV7-9; CDR3 DNA: TGTGCCAGCAGCCCTATAGGTGGGGCTCGCTCTGGAAACACCATATATTTT; CDR3 protein: CASSPIGGARSGNTIYF
clone size: NA; J gene: TRBJ2-7; D gene: NA; V gene: TRBV15; CDR3 DNA: TGTGCCACCAGCAGAGGCAGGGGGGACGCCTACGAGCAGTACTTC; CDR3 protein: CATSRGRGDAYEQYF
clone size: few; J gene: TRBJ2-6; D gene: NA; V gene: TRBV27; CDR3 DNA: TGTGCCAGCAGTTTCACTGGGGCCAACGTCCTGACTTTC; CDR3 protein: CASSFTGANVLTF
clone size: NA; J gene: TRBJ2-7; D gene: TRBD1; V gene: TRBV4-1; CDR3 DNA: TGCGCCAGCAGCCACATTAACTTGCGGGACAGGGACGTGCAGTACTTC; CDR3 protein: CASSHINLRDRDVQYF
clone size: NA; J gene: TRBJ2-1; D gene: TRBD2; V gene: TRBV7-2; CDR3 DNA: TGTGCCAGCAGCTCCTTAGCGGGAGGGCCGAGGTACAATGAGCAGTTCTTC; CDR3 protein: CASSSLAGGPRYNEQFF
clone size: NA; J gene: TRBJ2-1; D gene: TRBD2; V gene: TRBV2; CDR3 DNA: TGTGCCAGCAGTCCCTCCTACTGGACTAGCGGGAGGCTGGGCAATGAGCAGTTCTTC; CDR3 protein: CASSPSYWTSGRLGNEQFF
clone size: NA; J gene: TRBJ1-5; D gene: NA; V gene: TRBV6-5; CDR3 DNA: TGTGCAACACGACCGCGGATCTATAGCAATCAGCCCCAGCATTTT; CDR3 protein: CATRPRIYSNQPQHF
clone size: NA; J gene: TRBJ2-7; D gene: TRBD2; V gene: TRBV18; CDR3 DNA: TGTGCCAGCTCACCACCGACGGGGACACTAGCGGGTGCGGAGCAGTACTTC; CDR3 protein: CASSPPTGTLAGAEQYF
clone size: once; J gene: TRBJ2-3; D gene: TRBD2; V gene: TRBV2; CDR3 DNA: TGTGCCAGCAGTGTTGCTAGCGGGAGGGGACGGGATACGCAGTATTTT; CDR3 protein: CASSVASGRGRDTQYF
clone size: few; J gene: TRBJ2-5; D gene: NA; V gene: TRBV6-6; CDR3 DNA: TGTGCCAGCAAAGAGCCCCTGGGGGGGCAGGAGGAGACCCAGTACTTC; CDR3 protein: CASKEPLGGQEETQYF
clone size: NA; J gene: TRBJ2-3; D gene: TRBD1; V gene: TRBV19; CDR3 DNA: TGTGCCAGTAGTATACAGGGGGGCACAGATACGCAGTATTTT; CDR3 protein: CASSIQGGTDTQYF
clone size: NA; J gene: TRBJ2-5; D gene: TRBD1; V gene: TRBV29-1; CDR3 DNA: TGCAGCCCCACTAGGATAGGACAGGGCGTCTTAGAGACCCAGTACTTC; CDR3 protein: CSPTRIGQGVLETQYF
clone size: NA; J gene: TRBJ2-2; D gene: TRBD2; V gene: TRBV6-1; CDR3 DNA: TGTGCCAGCAGGCCTAGCGGCGGGTTTGCCGGGGAGCTGTTTTTT; CDR3 protein: CASRPSGGFAGELFF
clone size: NA; J gene: TRBJ1-4; D gene: NA; V gene: TRBV2; CDR3 DNA: TGTGCCAGGGGTGACATCGGGGGGCTCCCAAATGAAAAACTGTTTTTT; CDR3 protein: CARGDIGGLPNEKLFF
clone size: NA; J gene: TRBJ2-5; D gene: NA; V gene: TRBV7-3; CDR3 DNA: TGTGCCAGCAGCAAAGGAGGAGAGACCCAGTACTTC; CDR3 protein: CASSKGGETQYF
clone size: once; J gene: TRBJ1-2; D gene: NA; V gene: TRBV19; CDR3 DNA: TGTGCCAGTAGTAACCCGGGGGGAAACTATGGCTACACCTTC; CDR3 protein: CASSNPGGNYGYTF
clone size: NA; J gene: TRBJ2-2; D gene: TRBD2; V gene: TRBV5-4; CDR3 DNA: TGTGCCAGCAGCTCCGGGACTAGCGGGAACACCGGGGAGCTGTTTTTT; CDR3 protein: CASSSGTSGNTGELFF
clone size: NA; J gene: TRBJ2-3; D gene: TRBD2; V gene: TRBV7-9; CDR3 DNA: TGTGCCAGCAGCTTGTCTAGCGGGGTAGATACGCAGTATTTT; CDR3 protein: CASSLSSGVDTQYF
clone size: few; J gene: TRBJ2-1; D gene: TRBD1; V gene: TRBV7-3; CDR3 DNA: TGTGCCAGCAGCCTGAGACAGGGGGCGCAGAATGAGCAGTTCTTC; CDR3 protein: CASSLRQGAQNEQFF
clone size: NA; J gene: TRBJ2-7; D gene: NA; V gene: TRBV2; CDR3 DNA: TGTGCCAGCAGTGCAGGGGGGAGCTCCTACGAGCAGTACTTC; CDR3 protein: CASSAGGSSYEQYF
clone size: NA; J gene: TRBJ2-3; D gene: NA; V gene: TRBV7-2; CDR3 DNA: TGTGCCAGTCAGAGACTAACCCTCACAGATACGCAGTATTTT; CDR3 protein: CASQRLTLTDTQYF
clone size: NA; J gene: TRBJ2-7; D gene: TRBD2; V gene: TRBV5-6; CDR3 DNA: TGTGCCAGCAGCTTTGGGGGATTAGCGGGATCCTACGAGCAGTACTTC; CDR3 protein: CASSFGGLAGSYEQYF
clone size: few; J gene: TRBJ2-1; D gene: TRBD2; V gene: TRBV7-9; CDR3 DNA: TGTGCCAGCAGCTCCCCCCTAGCGGGAGTATCTAATGAGCAGTTCTTC; CDR3 protein: CASSSPLAGVSNEQFF
clone size: once; J gene: TRBJ2-1; D gene: TRBD2; V gene: TRBV9; CDR3 DNA: TGTGCCAGCAGCCGCAGCGGGAGCGCCTACAATGAGCAGTTCTTC; CDR3 protein: CASSRSGSAYNEQFF
clone size: NA; J gene: TRBJ1-5; D gene: NA; V gene: TRBV5-5; CDR3 DNA: TGTGCCAGCAGCTTGAGTGCTAGCTTCGGACAGCCCCAGCATTTT; CDR3 protein: CASSLSASFGQPQHF